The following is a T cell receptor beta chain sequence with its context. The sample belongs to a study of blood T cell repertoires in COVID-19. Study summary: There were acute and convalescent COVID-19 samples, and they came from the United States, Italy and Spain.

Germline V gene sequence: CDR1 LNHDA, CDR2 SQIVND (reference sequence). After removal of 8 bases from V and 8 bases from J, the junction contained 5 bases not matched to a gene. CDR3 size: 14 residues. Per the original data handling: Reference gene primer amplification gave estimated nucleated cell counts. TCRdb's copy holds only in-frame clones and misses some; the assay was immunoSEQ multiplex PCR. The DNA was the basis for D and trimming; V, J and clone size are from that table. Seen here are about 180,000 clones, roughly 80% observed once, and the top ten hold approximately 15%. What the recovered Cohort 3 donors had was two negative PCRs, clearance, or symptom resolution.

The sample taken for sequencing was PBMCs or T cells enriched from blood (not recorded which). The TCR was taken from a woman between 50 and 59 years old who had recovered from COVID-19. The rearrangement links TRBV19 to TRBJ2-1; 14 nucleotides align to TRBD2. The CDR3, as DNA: TGTGCCAGTGGGACTAGCGGGAGCCTGGATGAGCAGTTCTTC. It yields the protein CASGTSGSLDEQFF.